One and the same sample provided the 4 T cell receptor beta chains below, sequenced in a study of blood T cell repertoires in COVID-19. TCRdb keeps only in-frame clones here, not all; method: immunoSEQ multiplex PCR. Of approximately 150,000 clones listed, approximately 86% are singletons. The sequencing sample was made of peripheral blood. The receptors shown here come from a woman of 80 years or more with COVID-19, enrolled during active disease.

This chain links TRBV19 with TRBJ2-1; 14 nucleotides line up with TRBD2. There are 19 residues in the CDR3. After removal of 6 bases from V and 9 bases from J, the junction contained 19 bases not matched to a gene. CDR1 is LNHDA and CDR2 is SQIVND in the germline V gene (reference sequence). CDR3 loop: CASSRYSTGTSGSRGEQFF. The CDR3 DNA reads TGTGCCAGTAGCCGATATTCAACCGGGACTAGCGGGAGTAGGGGTGAGCAGTTCTTC.

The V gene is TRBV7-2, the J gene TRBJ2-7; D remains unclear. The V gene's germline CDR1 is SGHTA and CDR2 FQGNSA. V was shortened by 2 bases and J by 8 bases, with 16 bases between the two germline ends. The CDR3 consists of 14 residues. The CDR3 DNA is TGTGCCAGCAGCTTACCCTCCGCGCGAGCCAAGCAGTACTTC. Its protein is CASSLPSARAKQYF.

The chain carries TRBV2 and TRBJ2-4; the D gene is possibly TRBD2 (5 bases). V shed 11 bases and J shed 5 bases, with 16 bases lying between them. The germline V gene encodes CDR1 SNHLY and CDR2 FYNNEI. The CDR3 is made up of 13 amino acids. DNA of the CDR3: TGTGCCTCCCAGCGGAGGAGCCAAAACATTCAGTACTTC. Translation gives CASQRRSQNIQYF.

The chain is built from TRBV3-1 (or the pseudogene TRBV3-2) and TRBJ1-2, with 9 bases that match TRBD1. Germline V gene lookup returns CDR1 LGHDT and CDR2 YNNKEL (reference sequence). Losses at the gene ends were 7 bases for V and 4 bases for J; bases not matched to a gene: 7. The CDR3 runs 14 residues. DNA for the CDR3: TGTGCCAGCATGGGACAGGGAGCGTTCTATGGCTACACCTTC. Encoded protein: CASMGQGAFYGYTF.